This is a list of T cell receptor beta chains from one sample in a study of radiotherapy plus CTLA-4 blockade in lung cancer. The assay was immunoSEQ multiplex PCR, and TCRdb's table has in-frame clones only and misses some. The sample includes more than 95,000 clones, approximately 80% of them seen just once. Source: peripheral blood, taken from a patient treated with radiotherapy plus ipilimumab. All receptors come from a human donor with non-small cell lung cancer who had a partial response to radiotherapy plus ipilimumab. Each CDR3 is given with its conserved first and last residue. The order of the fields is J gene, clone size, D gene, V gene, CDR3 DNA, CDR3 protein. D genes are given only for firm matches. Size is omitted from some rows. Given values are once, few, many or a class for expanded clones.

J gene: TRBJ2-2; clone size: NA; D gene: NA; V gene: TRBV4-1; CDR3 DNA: TGCGCCAGCAGCCAAGGGTTCGGGGCCGGGGAGCTGTTTTTT; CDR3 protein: CASSQGFGAGELFF
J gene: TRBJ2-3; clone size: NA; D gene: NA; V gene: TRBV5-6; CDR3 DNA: TGTGCCAGCAGCTTGGCCGGGCTAGCATTCACAGATACGCAGTATTTT; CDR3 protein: CASSLAGLAFTDTQYF
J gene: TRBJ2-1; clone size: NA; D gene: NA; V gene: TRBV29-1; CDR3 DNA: TGCAGCGTTAAGCCCCAGGCTTCGTACAATGAGCAGTTCTTC; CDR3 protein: CSVKPQASYNEQFF
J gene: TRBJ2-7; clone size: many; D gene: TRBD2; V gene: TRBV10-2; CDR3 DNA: TGCGCCAGCTCAACTAGCGGGAGTTCCTACGAGCAGTACTTC; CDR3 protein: CASSTSGSSYEQYF
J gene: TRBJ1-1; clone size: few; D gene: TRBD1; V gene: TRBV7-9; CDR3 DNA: TGTGCCAGCAGCCCCACAGGGGGCCTCGGTGGCACTGAAGCTTTCTTT; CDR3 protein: CASSPTGGLGGTEAFF
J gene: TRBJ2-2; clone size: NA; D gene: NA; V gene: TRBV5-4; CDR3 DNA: TGTGCCAGCAGCCCCCAGGGCTCTTATTCGAACACCGGGGAGCTGTTTTTT; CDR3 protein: CASSPQGSYSNTGELFF
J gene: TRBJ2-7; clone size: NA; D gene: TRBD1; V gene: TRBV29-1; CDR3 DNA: TGCAGCGTTGAGACAGGGTGTGTCGAGCAGTACTTC; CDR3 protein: CSVETGCVEQYF
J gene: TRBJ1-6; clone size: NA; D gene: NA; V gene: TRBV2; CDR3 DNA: TGTGCCAGCATGGACAGATTCAATTCACCCCTCCACTTT; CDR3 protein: CASMDRFNSPLHF
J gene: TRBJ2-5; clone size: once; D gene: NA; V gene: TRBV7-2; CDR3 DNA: TGTGCCAGCAGTTCAGGGGGGCGGGAGACCCAGTACTTC; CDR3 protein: CASSSGGRETQYF
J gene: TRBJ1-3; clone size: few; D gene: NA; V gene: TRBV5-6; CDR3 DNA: TGTGCCAGCAGCTTGGCTCGGGTCTTCTCTGGAAACACCATATATTTT; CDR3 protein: CASSLARVFSGNTIYF
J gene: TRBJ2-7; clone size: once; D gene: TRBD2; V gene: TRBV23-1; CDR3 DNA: TGCGCCAGCAGTCCAGAGACGTGGAGCGGGAGTTCGGTCTACGAGCAGTACTTC; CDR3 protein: CASSPETWSGSSVYEQYF
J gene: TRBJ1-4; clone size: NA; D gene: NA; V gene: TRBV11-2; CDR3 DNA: TGTGCCAGCAGCTTAGTCAGGGATGAAAAACTGTTTTTT; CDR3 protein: CASSLVRDEKLFF
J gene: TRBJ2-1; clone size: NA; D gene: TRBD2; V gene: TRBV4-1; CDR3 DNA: TGCGCCAGCAGCCAGGTCGGGACTAGCGGGACGGCTGAGCAGTTCTTC; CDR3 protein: CASSQVGTSGTAEQFF